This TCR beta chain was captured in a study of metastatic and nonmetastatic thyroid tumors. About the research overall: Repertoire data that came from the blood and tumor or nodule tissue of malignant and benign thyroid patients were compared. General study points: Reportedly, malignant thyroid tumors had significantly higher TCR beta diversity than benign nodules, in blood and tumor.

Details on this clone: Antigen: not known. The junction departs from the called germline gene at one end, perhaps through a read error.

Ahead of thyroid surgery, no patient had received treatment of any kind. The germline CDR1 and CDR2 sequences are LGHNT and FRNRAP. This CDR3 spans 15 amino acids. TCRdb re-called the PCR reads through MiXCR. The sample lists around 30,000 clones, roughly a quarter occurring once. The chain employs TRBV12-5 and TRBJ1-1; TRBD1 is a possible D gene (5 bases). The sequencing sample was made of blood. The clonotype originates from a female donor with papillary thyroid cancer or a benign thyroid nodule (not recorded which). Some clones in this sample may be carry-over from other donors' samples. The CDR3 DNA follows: TGTGGTAGTGGTCCCGGGGCAGGAACGAACCCTGAAGCTTTCTTT. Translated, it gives CGSGPGAGTNPEAFF.